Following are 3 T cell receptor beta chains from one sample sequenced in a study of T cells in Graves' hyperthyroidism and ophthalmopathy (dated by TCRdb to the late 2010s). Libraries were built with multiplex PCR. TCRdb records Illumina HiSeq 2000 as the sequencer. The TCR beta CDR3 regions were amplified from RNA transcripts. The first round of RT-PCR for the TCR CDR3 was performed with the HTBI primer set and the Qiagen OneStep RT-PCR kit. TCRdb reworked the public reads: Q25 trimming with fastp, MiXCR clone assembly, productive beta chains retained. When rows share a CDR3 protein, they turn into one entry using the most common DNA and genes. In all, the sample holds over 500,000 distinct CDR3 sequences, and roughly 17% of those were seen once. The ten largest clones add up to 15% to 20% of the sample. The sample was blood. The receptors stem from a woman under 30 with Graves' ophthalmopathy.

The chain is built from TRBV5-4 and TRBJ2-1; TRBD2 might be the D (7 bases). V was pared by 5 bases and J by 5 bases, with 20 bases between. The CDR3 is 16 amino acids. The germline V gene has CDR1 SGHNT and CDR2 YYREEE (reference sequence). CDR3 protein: CASRIRGGGPNNEQFF. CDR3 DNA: TGTGCCAGCAGAATAAGGGGGGGGGGGCCCAACAATGAGCAGTTCTTC.

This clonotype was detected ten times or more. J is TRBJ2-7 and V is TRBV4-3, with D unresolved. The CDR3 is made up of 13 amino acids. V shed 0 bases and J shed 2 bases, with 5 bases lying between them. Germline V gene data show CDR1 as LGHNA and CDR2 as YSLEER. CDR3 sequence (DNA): TGCGCCAGCAGCCAAGACTCGGCCTACGAGCAGTACTTC. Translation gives CASSQDSAYEQYF.

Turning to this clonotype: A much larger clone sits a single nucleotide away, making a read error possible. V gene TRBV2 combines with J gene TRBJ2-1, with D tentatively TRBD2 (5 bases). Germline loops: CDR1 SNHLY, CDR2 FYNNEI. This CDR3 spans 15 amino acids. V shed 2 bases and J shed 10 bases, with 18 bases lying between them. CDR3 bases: TGTGCCAGCAGTGAACGGGGATTTGGTAGCGTGGAGCAGTTCTTC. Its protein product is CASSERGFGSVEQFF.